This T cell receptor (beta chain) was recorded in a study of T cells after yellow fever vaccination. Findings and caveats of the study: By day 5 rather than day 15, the secondary response had peaked, though it was weaker. Subsequent booster samples again held most clones from primary vaccination (around 96% CD4, about 90% CD8).

By 5'RACE template switching, TCR cDNA was produced, with a universal primer site and UMIs added in the process. TCRdb reprocessed the 5' RACE reads with MiXCR, giving one entry per CDR3 protein. The sample contains about 99,000 distinct CDR3 sequences, roughly 5.2% of which appear only once. Trimming shortened V by 0 bases and J by 0 bases, and 15 bases separated the two germline ends. Germline CDR1 is SGDLS and CDR2 is YYNGEE. The CDR3 has 17 amino acids. With respect to this clonotype: The antigen remains unidentified.

The chain employs TRBV9 and TRBJ2-5; D possibly corresponds to TRBD1 (5 bases). Sequences were derived from CD8+ T cells sorted from PBMCs, sampled 10 days after the yellow fever booster vaccination. This clonotype originated in a man younger than 35 who received the YFV17D yellow fever vaccine. In DNA, the CDR3 is TGTGCCAGCAGCGTAGCTGGGGCAGGCGATTACCAAGAGACCCAGTACTTC. This sequence encodes CASSVAGAGDYQETQYF.